The rows below give T cell receptor beta chains drawn from one sample of a study of blood T cell repertoires in COVID-19. The assay was immunoSEQ multiplex PCR, and TCRdb's table has in-frame clones only and misses some. This sample yields more than 70,000 clones, of which roughly 85% are seen a single time; approximately 33% belongs to the top ten. Sequencing was performed on peripheral blood. These receptors were taken from a woman in her seventies with acute or convalescent COVID-19. Both conserved end residues are part of each CDR3. A D gene is named only where the DNA matches it firmly. Rows give clone size only sometimes, using once, few, many, or a class for an expanded clone.

V	J	size	D	CDR3	DNA
TRBV3-1/TRBV3-2	TRBJ2-3	NA	TRBD2	CASSPGLAGDVDTQYF	TGTGCCAGCAGCCCCGGACTAGCGGGAGACGTAGATACGCAGTATTTT
TRBV5-6	TRBJ1-6	few	TRBD1	CASSLAQGANSPLHF	TGTGCCAGCAGCTTGGCCCAGGGGGCGAATTCACCCCTCCACTTT
TRBV5-1	TRBJ2-1	NA	TRBD1	CASSSTGGSYNEQFF	TGCGCCAGCAGCTCGACAGGGGGCTCCTACAATGAGCAGTTCTTC
TRBV10-2	TRBJ1-5	NA	NA	CASNSLGVNQPQHF	TGCGCCAGCAATTCCCTAGGGGTCAATCAGCCCCAGCATTTT
TRBV27	TRBJ1-2	once	NA	CASSPRLLYGYTF	TGTGCCAGCAGTCCCCGACTGCTTTATGGCTACACCTTC
TRBV6-5	TRBJ2-1	NA	TRBD1	CASTGQLYNEQFF	TGTGCCAGTACGGGACAGTTATACAATGAGCAGTTCTTC
TRBV2	TRBJ2-5	NA	NA	CASSTDLPLLGTQYF	TGTGCCAGCAGCACGGACCTGCCCTTACTAGGGACCCAGTACTTC
TRBV7-2	TRBJ2-1	NA	TRBD2	CASSRAQGFTSGNEQFF	TGTGCCAGCAGCCGTGCTCAGGGATTTACTAGCGGCAATGAGCAGTTCTTC
TRBV5-6	TRBJ1-2	once	TRBD1	CASSRDRQNYGYTF	TGTGCCAGCAGCAGGGACAGGCAGAACTATGGCTACACCTTC
TRBV19	TRBJ1-2	few	NA	CASSIRDSYYGYTF	TGTGCCAGTAGTATCCGGGACTCCTATTATGGCTACACCTTC
TRBV7-2	TRBJ2-7	NA	TRBD2	CASRLAGQPYEQYF	TGTGCCAGCAGACTAGCGGGACAACCCTACGAGCAGTACTTC
TRBV9	TRBJ2-3	many	TRBD2	CASSVALGGSSTDTQYF	TGTGCCAGCAGCGTAGCTCTGGGGGGGAGTAGCACAGATACGCAGTATTTT
TRBV28	TRBJ2-7	NA	TRBD2	CASMRGGTAYEQYF	TGTGCCAGCATGCGGGGGGGGACGGCTTACGAGCAGTACTTC
TRBV19	TRBJ1-5	NA	TRBD1	CASSARGPPQHF	TGTGCCAGTAGCGCCAGGGGGCCGCCCCAGCATTTT